A selection of T cell receptor beta chains follows, all from one sample in a study of response to subunit inactivated influenza vaccine. TCRdb re-analysed the RT-PCR reads in MiXCR, keeping a single row per CDR3 protein. The sample lists about 300,000 distinct CDR3 sequences; over 20% were seen once. The sample in question was PBMCs from blood, obtained 21 months after vaccination. These receptors were collected from a man aged 45 to 75 who received an inactivated influenza vaccine. The CDR3 runs from the conserved cysteine through the conserved F or W. D genes are given only for firm matches. Clone size is not always given. Where it is, it says once, few, many or a class for expanded clones.

.,few,14,TRBV12-3/TRBV12-4,TRBJ1-2,TGTGCCAGCAGTTTCTCGGGTGTTAACTATGGCTACACCTTC,CASSFSGVNYGYTF
.,few,14,TRBV7-6,TRBJ2-5,TGTGCCAGCAGCTTAGCGCCGTGGGAGGAGACCCAGTACTTC,CASSLAPWEETQYF
TRBD2,.,17,TRBV27,TRBJ2-3,TGTGCCAGCAGTCCGAGGACTAGCGGGAGAAGCACAGATACGCAGTATTTT,CASSPRTSGRSTDTQYF
TRBD1,.,15,TRBV10-3,TRBJ1-3,TGTGCCATCAGCCTCAGGGGGAACGCTGGAAACACCATATATTTT,CAISLRGNAGNTIYF
TRBD1,few,16,TRBV6-2/TRBV6-3,TRBJ2-1,TGTGCCAGCAGTTACTCCGACAGGGACTCCTACAATGAGCAGTTCTTC,CASSYSDRDSYNEQFF
.,.,12,TRBV30,TRBJ2-2,TGTGCCTGGAGTGTTAATACCGGGGAGCTGTTTTTT,CAWSVNTGELFF
.,.,13,TRBV27,TRBJ2-7,TGTGCCAGCAGATCACAGGGAAGATCCGAGCAGTACTTC,CASRSQGRSEQYF
.,few,14,TRBV7-2,TRBJ1-5,TGTGCCAGCAGCTTAACGAGGGATGGTCAGCCCCAGCATTTT,CASSLTRDGQPQHF
TRBD1,.,17,TRBV7-2,TRBJ1-3,TGTGCCAGCAGCTTACAGGGACAGCTGGTCTCTGGAAACACCATATATTTT,CASSLQGQLVSGNTIYF
.,many,14,TRBV20-1,TRBJ1-6,TGCAGTGCTAGAGACCCAATGGAGAGGACACCCCTCCACTTT,CSARDPMERTPLHF
TRBD1,few,15,TRBV12-3/TRBV12-4,TRBJ1-2,TGTGCCAGCAGCCTACGACAGGGTTCGGGCTATGGCTACACCTTC,CASSLRQGSGYGYTF
.,many,13,TRBV15,TRBJ1-2,TGTGCCACCAGCAGAGATAGGGTTGGAGGCTACACCTTC,CATSRDRVGGYTF
TRBD1,few,17,TRBV9,TRBJ1-1,TGTGCCAGCAGCGGAGGGAGGACAGGGGATTTAGGCACTGAAGCTTTCTTT,CASSGGRTGDLGTEAFF
TRBD1,few,14,TRBV12-3/TRBV12-4,TRBJ1-5,TGTGCCAGCAGTAAACAGGGGAGCAATCACCCCCAGCATTTT,CASSKQGSNHPQHF
.,many,13,TRBV12-3/TRBV12-4,TRBJ1-5,TGTGCCAGCAGTTTGGCCGGAGGGGAGCCCCAGCATTTT,CASSLAGGEPQHF
.,.,14,TRBV5-4,TRBJ2-3,TGTGCCAGCAGCTCCCCCACATCCCCAGATACGCAGTATTTT,CASSSPTSPDTQYF
.,once,13,TRBV7-2,TRBJ2-7,TGTGCCAGCAGCCAACGGGGGATCTACGAGCAGTACTTC,CASSQRGIYEQYF
.,few,13,TRBV27,TRBJ1-5,TGTGCCAGCAGGAAGACTAGCAATCAGCCCCAGCATTTT,CASRKTSNQPQHF
.,many,13,TRBV28,TRBJ1-5,TGTGCCAGCAGTAAGGGTTTCAATCAGCCCCAGCATTTT,CASSKGFNQPQHF
.,.,13,TRBV20-1,TRBJ2-3,TGCAGTGCTAGGGGACCGCGATTAAATACGCAGTATTTT,CSARGPRLNTQYF
TRBD1,few,16,TRBV4-3,TRBJ1-1,TGCGCCAGCAGCCAAGATTGGGGACAGGTGAACACTGAAGCTTTCTTT,CASSQDWGQVNTEAFF
TRBD2,.,16,TRBV24-1,TRBJ2-1,TGTGCCACCAGTGATCCCTCCCGGCCAGCGGGAGATGAGCAGTTCTTC,CATSDPSRPAGDEQFF
.,.,13,TRBV10-3,TRBJ2-1,TGTGCCATCACCCCGGCAACCTACAATGAGCAGTTCTTC,CAITPATYNEQFF
.,few,14,TRBV5-6,TRBJ1-1,TGTGCCAGCAGATTTCAGGGCGGGGGCACTGAAGCTTTCTTT,CASRFQGGGTEAFF
.,few,12,TRBV10-2,TRBJ1-1,TGCGCCAGCAGTGCGGCTGTCACTGAAGCTTTCTTT,CASSAAVTEAFF
TRBD1,.,14,TRBV25-1,TRBJ1-3,TGTGCCAGCGATGCAGGGGGCTATGGAAACACCATATATTTT,CASDAGGYGNTIYF
TRBD1,.,16,TRBV4-2,TRBJ1-3,TGTGCCAGCAGCCAGGACGACAGGGGCGCTGGAAACACCATATATTTT,CASSQDDRGAGNTIYF
TRBD2,many,19,TRBV5-5,TRBJ2-1,TGTGCCAGCAGCCCCCCCCTAGGGAGCGGGAGTCGGGGAGACAATGAGCAGTTCTTC,CASSPPLGSGSRGDNEQFF
TRBD1,.,13,TRBV15,TRBJ2-7,TGTGCCACCACCCGGGACAGGGGCTACGAGCAGTACTTC,CATTRDRGYEQYF
.,many,15,TRBV4-2,TRBJ1-2,TGTGCCAGCAGCCAAGTTGAGGGACAAAACTATGGCTACACCTTC,CASSQVEGQNYGYTF
.,few,13,TRBV7-8,TRBJ2-3,TGTGCCAGCCTAGAACCACGGAGAGATACGCAGTATTTT,CASLEPRRDTQYF
.,few,15,TRBV6-5,TRBJ2-6,TGTGCCAGCAGTTATCAAGTCAGGCCGGCCAACGTCCTGACTTTC,CASSYQVRPANVLTF
TRBD2,.,16,TRBV6-1,TRBJ2-3,TGTGCCAGCAGCCAACTCGGACTAGCGGGGTCTGATACGCAGTATTTT,CASSQLGLAGSDTQYF
.,few,13,TRBV12-3/TRBV12-4,TRBJ1-2,TGTGCCAGCAGTTTTGAGGGGCTGGGTGGCTACACCTTC,CASSFEGLGGYTF
TRBD2,few,14,TRBV7-3,TRBJ2-2,TGTGCCAGCAGTGGGACTAATCGCACCGGGGAGCTGTTTTTT,CASSGTNRTGELFF
TRBD1,few,15,TRBV5-1,TRBJ1-4,TGCGCCAGCAGCACTGGGACAGGGCCTAATGAAAAACTGTTTTTT,CASSTGTGPNEKLFF
TRBD1,.,17,TRBV7-9,TRBJ2-2,TGTGCCAGCAGCTCCAAACCAGGACAGGGGAACACCGGGGAGCTGTTTTTT,CASSSKPGQGNTGELFF
.,.,14,TRBV20-1,TRBJ1-1,TGCAGTGCTAGACGGGGGAGGGCGGACACTGAAGCTTTCTTT,CSARRGRADTEAFF
TRBD1,.,15,TRBV5-6,TRBJ1-5,TGTGCCAGCAGCCTCGGGACAGGGGAGAGTCAGCCCCAGCATTTT,CASSLGTGESQPQHF
.,.,19,TRBV5-1,TRBJ1-1,TGCGCCAGCAGCTTGGCCAACCCCGGCGGGCGAGGGATAAACACTGAAGCTTTCTTT,CASSLANPGGRGINTEAFF
TRBD2,many,15,TRBV3-1,TRBJ2-5,TGTGCCAGCAGCCATCGGGGGACTAAACTCGAGACCCAGTACTTC,CASSHRGTKLETQYF
.,many,13,TRBV5-1,TRBJ1-1,TGCGCCAGCGCACGACAGGAGAACACTGAAGCTTTCTTT,CASARQENTEAFF
.,many,13,TRBV9,TRBJ2-1,TGTGCCAGCAGCGTTTTCCCCTACAATGAGCAGTTCTTC,CASSVFPYNEQFF
TRBD1,.,14,TRBV5-1,TRBJ2-4,TGCGCCAGCAGACTTGGGGACAGTGCTATGATTCAGTACTTC,CASRLGDSAMIQYF
.,.,17,TRBV4-2,TRBJ1-2,TGTGCCAGCAGCCAAGATCGGCCGGACGGGCGCCCCTATGGCTACACCTTC,CASSQDRPDGRPYGYTF
.,few,13,TRBV20-1,TRBJ1-1,TGCAGTGCTAGAGAAACGGCGAACACTGAAGCTTTCTTT,CSARETANTEAFF
.,.,14,TRBV20-1,TRBJ2-7,TGCAGTGCTAGAGGGGTCGGTAGCGGCTACGAGCAGTACTTC,CSARGVGSGYEQYF
TRBD1,few,14,TRBV11-2,TRBJ1-2,TGTGCCAGCAGCTCTGGGACAGGAGTCTATGGCTACACCTTC,CASSSGTGVYGYTF
.,.,15,TRBV6-5,TRBJ1-5,TGTGCCAGCAGTTACTCCCCAGGAAGCAATCAGCCCCAGCATTTT,CASSYSPGSNQPQHF
.,many,14,TRBV3-1,TRBJ1-1,TGTGCCAGCAGCCTGGGACATTTGAACACTGAAGCTTTCTTT,CASSLGHLNTEAFF
.,.,13,TRBV9,TRBJ2-5,TGTGCCAGCAGCCCTCCTCGCGAGGGGACCCAGTACTTC,CASSPPREGTQYF
.,.,14,TRBV5-1,TRBJ1-1,TGCGCCAGCAGCGTTACTAAACCGAACACTGAAGCTTTCTTT,CASSVTKPNTEAFF
TRBD1,.,15,TRBV28,TRBJ2-7,TGTGCCAGCAGTTCCCACAGGGGGCGGAGGTACGAGCAGTACTTC,CASSSHRGRRYEQYF
.,few,15,TRBV15,TRBJ1-4,TGTGCCACCAGCAGAGATGCGGGACTTGGGGAAAAACTGTTTTTT,CATSRDAGLGEKLFF